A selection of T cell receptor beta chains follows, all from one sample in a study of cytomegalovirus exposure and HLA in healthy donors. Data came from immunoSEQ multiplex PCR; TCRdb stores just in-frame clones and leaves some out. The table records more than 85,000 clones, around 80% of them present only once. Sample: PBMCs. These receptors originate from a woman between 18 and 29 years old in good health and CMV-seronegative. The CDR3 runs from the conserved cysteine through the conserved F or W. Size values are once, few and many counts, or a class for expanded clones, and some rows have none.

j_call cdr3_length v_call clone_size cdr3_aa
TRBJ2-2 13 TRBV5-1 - CASSLLSDGELFF
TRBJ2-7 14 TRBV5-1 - CASSFGSTNYEQYF
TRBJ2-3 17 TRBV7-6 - CASSLLGVRGGTDTQYF
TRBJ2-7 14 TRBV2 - CASSLQGMAYEQYF
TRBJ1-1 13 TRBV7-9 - CASSLEPGVAAFF
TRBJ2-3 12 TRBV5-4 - CASSLGRFEQYF
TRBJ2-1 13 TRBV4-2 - CASSQVPGGEQFF
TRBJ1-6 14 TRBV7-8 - CASSLAREGSPLHF
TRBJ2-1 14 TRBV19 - CASSIRTSALEQFF
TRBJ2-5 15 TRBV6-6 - CASSPTGLLGETQYF
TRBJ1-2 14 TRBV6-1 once CASSQRGANYGYTF
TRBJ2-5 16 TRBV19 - CASTSTNGGFQETQYF
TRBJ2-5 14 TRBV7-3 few CASSLMGQLGTQYF
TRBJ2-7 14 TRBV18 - CASSRQGSPYEQYF
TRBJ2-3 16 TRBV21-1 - CASSRYSGSSTDTQYF
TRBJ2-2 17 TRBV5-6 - CASSLGAGTKNTGELFF
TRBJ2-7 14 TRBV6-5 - CASSPDRGVDEQYF
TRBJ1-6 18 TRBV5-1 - CASSLGQSGTGYYSPLHF
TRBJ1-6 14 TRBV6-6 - CASNYRGIDSPLHF
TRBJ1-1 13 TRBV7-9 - CSSSPRDSFEAFF
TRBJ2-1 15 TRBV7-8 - CASSLTGEWDNEQFF
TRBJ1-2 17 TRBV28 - CASRRGHRDRVTYGYTF
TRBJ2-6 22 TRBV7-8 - CASSLRRQQEGQGSVGANVLTF
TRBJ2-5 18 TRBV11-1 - CASSNQPPFRDSQETQYF
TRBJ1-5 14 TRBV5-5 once CASSHTDRNQPQHF
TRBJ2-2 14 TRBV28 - CASSLRTHTGELFF
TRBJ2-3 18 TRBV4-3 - CASSQVRGASGRADTQYF
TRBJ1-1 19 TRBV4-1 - CASSEIQGYEGWGGTEAFF
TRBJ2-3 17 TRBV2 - CASSDDSLAGDTDTQYF
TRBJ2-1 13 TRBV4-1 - CASSQGDRDEQFF
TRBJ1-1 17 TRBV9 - CASSGSRGRLVNTEAFF
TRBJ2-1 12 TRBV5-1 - CASSQGVDEQFF
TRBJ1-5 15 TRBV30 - CAWSVLGRGNQPQHF
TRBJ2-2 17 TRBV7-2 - CASSLWRDSSNTGELFF
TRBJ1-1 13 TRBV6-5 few CASSSRENTEAFF
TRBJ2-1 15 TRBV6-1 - CASSQGLSSYNEQFF
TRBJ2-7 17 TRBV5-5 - CASRLPGQGINAGEQYF
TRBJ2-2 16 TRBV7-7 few CASSRLGGENTGELFF
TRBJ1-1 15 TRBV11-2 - CASSLGGPGNTEAFF
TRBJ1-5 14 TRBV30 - CAWSGDNSNQPQHF
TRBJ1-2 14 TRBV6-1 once CATETGTANYGYTF
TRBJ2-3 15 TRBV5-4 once CASSSPGGAPYTQYF
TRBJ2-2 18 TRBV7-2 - CASSLVAGGPGNTGELFF
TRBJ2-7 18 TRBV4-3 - CASSQDQWGDRRSYEQYF
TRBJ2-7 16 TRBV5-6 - CASSSGGLAGSYEQYF
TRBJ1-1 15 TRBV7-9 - CASSLALTSNTEAFF
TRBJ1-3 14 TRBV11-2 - CASSQDRGGNTIYF
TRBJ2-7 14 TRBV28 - CASSKGGGTWEQYF
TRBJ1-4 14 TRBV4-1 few CASKSGGSNEKLFF
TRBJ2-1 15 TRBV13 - CASSSSSGRTGEQFF
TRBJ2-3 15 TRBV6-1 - CASSEVRILTDTQYF
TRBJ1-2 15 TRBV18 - CASSVETGPVYGYTF
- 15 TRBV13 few CASSLSRYRGYEQYF
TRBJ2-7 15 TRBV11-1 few CASSLDGTGDYEQYF
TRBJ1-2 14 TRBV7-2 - CASSFSGPNYGYTF
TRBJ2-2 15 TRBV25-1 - CASSETGANTGELFF
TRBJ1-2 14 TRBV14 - CASSHTTVHYGYTF